A selection of T cell receptor beta chains follows, all from one sample in a study of CD8+ T cells in alopecia areata. Measured with immunoSEQ multiplex PCR; TCRdb has only the in-frame clones, and not every one. Of hundreds of thousands of clones listed, 60% were seen once; the top ten hold about 0.93%. The sequencing used CD4+ T cells sorted from blood, collected at week 52, from a patient treated with tofacitinib. All receptors derive from a human donor with alopecia areata. CDR3s leave out the opening cysteine and the closing phenylalanine or tryptophan.

V	J	CDR3
TRBV10-3	TRBJ2-7	AITRDTRQEQY
TRBV13	TRBJ2-5	ASSHRETQY
TRBV27	TRBJ2-3	ASRDRGGTDTQY
TRBV30	TRBJ1-1	AWALGFMNTEAF
TRBV5-1	TRBJ1-2	ASSPAGTGDLYGYT
TRBV6-6	TRBJ1-6	ASSYSRSYNSPLH
TRBV29-1	TRBJ2-1	SARGAGSYNEQF
TRBV6-5	TRBJ1-4	ASRARQPPEKLF
TRBV4-1	TRBJ1-5	ASSQDLGRTQH
TRBV9	TRBJ1-1	ASSVTVNTEAF
TRBV29-1	TRBJ1-3	SVEVGRSSGNTIY
TRBV29-1	TRBJ2-5	SVPSLAGGQETQY
TRBV30	TRBJ2-7	AFLPSGVSYEQY
TRBV29-1	TRBJ1-2	SATPGRDYGYT
TRBV30	TRBJ1-1	AWRSLVRAEAF
TRBV29-1	TRBJ1-1	SVVYRALNTEAF
TRBV14	TRBJ2-7	ASSPQTGTPSSYEQY
TRBV5-6	TRBJ2-1	ASSGGQGRSSYNEQF
TRBV2	TRBJ2-1	ASSLAGGPF
TRBV30	TRBJ2-1	AWTGRAKNEQF
TRBV5-1	TRBJ2-3	ASSLLGRISTDTQY
TRBV29-1	TRBJ1-2	SVEFARGDGYT
TRBV5-1	TRBJ2-2	ASSSNRLAENTGELF
TRBV4-1	TRBJ2-1	ASSQDRVYNEQF
TRBV7-3	TRBJ1-6	ASSLARDSPLH
TRBV4-2	TRBJ2-3	ASSENAAVRNTQY
TRBV10-3	TRBJ2-7	AISDIRDRGPYEQY
TRBV5-6	TRBJ1-2	ASSLGRSNYGYT
TRBV6-6	TRBJ2-5	ASSGDREGETQY
TRBV10-3	TRBJ2-1	AISVDSSYNEQF
TRBV2	TRBJ1-5	ASSDSNRGDNQPQH
TRBV7-2	TRBJ2-1	ASSLAISYNEQF
TRBV7-9	TRBJ1-2	ASQGTGVSYGYT
TRBV2	TRBJ1-6	ASSEEGYSPLH
TRBV11-2	TRBJ2-1	ASSLRSSYNEQF
TRBV4-1	TRBJ1-5	ASSQDPVGQPQH
TRBV5-1	TRBJ2-5	ASRGWGSQETQY
TRBV7-2	TRBJ1-2	ASSLRSYGYT
TRBV18	TRBJ2-7	ASSYDRNEQY